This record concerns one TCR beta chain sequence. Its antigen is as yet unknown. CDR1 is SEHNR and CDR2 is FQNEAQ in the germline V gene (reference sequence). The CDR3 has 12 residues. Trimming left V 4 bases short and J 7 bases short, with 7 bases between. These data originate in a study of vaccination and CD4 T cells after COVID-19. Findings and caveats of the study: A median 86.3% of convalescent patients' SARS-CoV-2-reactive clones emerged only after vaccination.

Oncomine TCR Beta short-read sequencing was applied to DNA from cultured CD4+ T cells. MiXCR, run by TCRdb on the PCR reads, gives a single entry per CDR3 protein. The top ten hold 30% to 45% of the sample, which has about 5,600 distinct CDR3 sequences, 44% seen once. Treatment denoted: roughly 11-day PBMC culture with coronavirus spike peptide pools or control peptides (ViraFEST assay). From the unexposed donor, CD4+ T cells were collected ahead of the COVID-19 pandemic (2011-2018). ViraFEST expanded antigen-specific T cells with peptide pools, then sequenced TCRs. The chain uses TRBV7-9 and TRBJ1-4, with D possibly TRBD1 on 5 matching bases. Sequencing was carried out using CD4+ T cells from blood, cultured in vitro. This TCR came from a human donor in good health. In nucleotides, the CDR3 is TGTGCCAGCAGCTCAGGGAGTGAAAAACTGTTTTTT. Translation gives CASSSGSEKLFF.